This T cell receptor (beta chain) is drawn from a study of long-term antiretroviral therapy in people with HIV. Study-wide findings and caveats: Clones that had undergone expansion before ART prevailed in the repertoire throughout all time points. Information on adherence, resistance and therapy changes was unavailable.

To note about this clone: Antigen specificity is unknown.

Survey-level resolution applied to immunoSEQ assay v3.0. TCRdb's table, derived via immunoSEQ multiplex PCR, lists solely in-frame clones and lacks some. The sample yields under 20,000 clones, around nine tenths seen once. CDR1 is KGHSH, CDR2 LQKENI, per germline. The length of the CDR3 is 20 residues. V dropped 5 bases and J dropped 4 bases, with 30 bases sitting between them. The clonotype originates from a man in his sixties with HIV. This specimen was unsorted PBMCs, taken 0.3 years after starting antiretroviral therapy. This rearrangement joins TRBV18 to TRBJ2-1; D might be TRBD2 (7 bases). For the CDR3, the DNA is TGTGCCAGCTCAAAAGGGGGGGGGCCCTATAATGGGCCCTTATACAATGAGCAGTTCTTC. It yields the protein CASSKGGGPYNGPLYNEQFF.